The subject of this entry is one TCR beta chain. This clone was found once. Which antigen it targets is not known. No qualities accompany the bases; no much larger clone lies one base away. The data belong to a study of control samples from healthy donors and cancer patients (dated by TCRdb to about 2020). Deletion took 5 bases off V and 3 bases off J, with a span of 13 bases between the germline ends. The CDR3 covers 14 residues, taking in both the cysteine and the phenylalanine. Here the CDR3 DNA is all that survives: 42 bases in frame from base 1. The germline V gene (reference sequence) provides CDR1 GTSNPN and CDR2 SVGIG. Libraries were constructed by the immunoSEQ multiplex PCR assay. Sourced from immuneACCESS, this table was stored by TCRdb with only in-frame sequences that have V and J called. A share of the clones is absent; for the studies checked, an unresolved V gene accounts for under half, and the remainder has no known explanation. For this sample there are tens of thousands of clones; 90% to 95% appear just once. The biggest ten clones account for over 0.95% of the sample.

The sequencing input was PBMCs. This chain is built from TRBV30 and TRBJ2-2; perhaps TRBD2 is the D gene, with 6 bases matching. The TCR sequence derives from a woman in her forties with lung cancer. Read as DNA, the sequence is TGTGCCTGGGAGGAGGGACTTTACACCGGGGAGCTGTTTTTT. This translates into CAWEEGLYTGELFF. The full variable domain, with segments outside the CDR3 supplied by the reference TRBV30 and TRBJ2-2 proteins, appears as SQTIHQWPATLVQPVGSPLSLECTVEGTSNPNLYWYRQAAGRGLQLLFYSVGIGQISSEVPQNLSASRPQDRQFILSSKKLLLSDSGFYLCAWEEGLYTGELFFGEGSRLTVL.